One and the same sample provided the 13 T cell receptor beta chains below, sequenced in a study of blood T cell repertoires in COVID-19. Profiled with immunoSEQ multiplex PCR; TCRdb holds only in-frame clones, not every one. The sample lists over 130,000 clones, approximately 84% occurring once. Sequenced: PBMCs or T cells enriched from blood (not recorded which). The receptors originated from a woman younger than 35 who had been exposed to COVID-19.

The rearrangement links TRBV25-1 to TRBJ1-1; 7 bases line up with TRBD1. The length of the CDR3 is 13 residues. CDR1 and CDR2 (germline): MGHDK, SYGVNS. V lost 7 bases to trimming and J lost 4 bases; unmatched junction nucleotides: 6. CDR3 in DNA: TGTGCCAGCACACGACAGGGATCCACTGAAGCTTTCTTT. It encodes CASTRQGSTEAFF.

The rearrangement joins TRBV7-9 to TRBJ2-1; D ambiguous. Trimming pared 2 bases from V and 6 bases from J, leaving 11 bases between. The CDR3 runs to 14 residues. Germline V gene lookup returns CDR1 SEHNR and CDR2 FQNEAQ (reference sequence). The CDR3 bases are TGTGCCAGCAGCTTATTAGGCAGGTCCAATGAGCAGTTCTTC. It is translated as CASSLLGRSNEQFF.

This chain uses TRBV6-5 with TRBJ1-2; 11 bases fit TRBD1. This CDR3 is 14 amino acids long. J lost 2 bases, V lost 6 bases, and 2 bases had no gene match. Germline assignment: CDR1 MNHEY and CDR2 SVGAGI. The CDR3 spells CASRRTGGNYGYTF. The CDR3 DNA follows: TGTGCCAGCAGGCGGACAGGGGGCAACTATGGCTACACCTTC.

CDR3 residues: CASSPPGTGSGEQYF. The CDR3 DNA sequence: TGTGCCAGCTCACCACCTGGGACAGGATCCGGCGAGCAGTACTTC. The chain carries TRBV18 and TRBJ2-7, with 8 nucleotides matching TRBD1. The germline V gene has CDR1 KGHSH and CDR2 LQKENI. There are 15 residues in the CDR3. V trimming: 0 bases; J trimming: 6 bases; junction bases outside the gene matches: 7.

V usage is TRBV9 and J usage is TRBJ2-1; TRBD2 is a possible D gene (5 bases). V was shortened by 3 bases and J by 10 bases, with 11 bases between the two germline ends. This CDR3 has 12 amino acids. Germline V lookup: CDR1 SGDLS, CDR2 YYNGEE. In DNA form, the CDR3 reads TGTGCCAGCAGCGGGACTGCCGTCGAGCAGTTCTTC. Its protein is CASSGTAVEQFF.

This chain connects TRBV7-8 to TRBJ1-1, with 9 bases fitting TRBD1. There are 14 residues in the CDR3. The trim removed 4 bases at V and 5 bases at J, leaving 5 bases unmatched. CDR1 SGHVS and CDR2 FQNEAQ come from the germline V gene. The CDR3 is CASSSGQGWTEAFF. In DNA form, the CDR3 reads TGTGCCAGCAGCTCGGGACAGGGATGGACTGAAGCTTTCTTT.

In this sample, this clone turned up once. This chain links TRBV5-1 with TRBJ2-5; TRBD1 matches 8 bases. Looked up from germline, CDR1 is SGHRS and CDR2 is YFSETQ. The CDR3 loop spans 14 amino acids. Trimming at V came to 4 bases and at J to 5 bases, leaving 7 bases not matched to a gene. The CDR3, as DNA: TGCGCCAGCAGCCCGGACAGGGTGGGGGAGACCCAGTACTTC. Translating gives CASSPDRVGETQYF.

V usage is TRBV20-1 and J usage is TRBJ2-3, with D possibly TRBD1 on 5 matching bases. V lost 3 bases, J lost 4 bases, and 23 bases lay in between. The germline V gene encodes CDR1 DFQATT and CDR2 SNEGSKA (reference sequence). The CDR3 consists of 17 residues. The CDR3 DNA sequence: TGCAGTGCTAGTGGGGCGACCCGAACTGAGAACGCAGATACGCAGTATTTT. Its translation: CSASGATRTENADTQYF.

The rearrangement links TRBV4-1 to TRBJ2-1; weak D call: TRBD2 (6 bases). Germline CDR1 is MGHRA and CDR2 is YSYEKL. This CDR3 is 16 amino acids long. V was cut by 0 bases and J by 4 bases, with 13 bases left in between. Written as DNA, the CDR3 is TGCGCCAGCAGCCAAGAAGGGGCGGGACGATACAATGAGCAGTTCTTC. It encodes CASSQEGAGRYNEQFF.

The chain recombines TRBV5-1 with TRBJ1-3; the D is unclear. The CDR3 consists of 13 residues. The germline V gene has CDR1 SGHRS and CDR2 YFSETQ. V gave up 4 bases and J gave up 4 bases, with 9 bases separating them. The CDR3 protein is CASSSSGGNTIYF. As DNA, the CDR3 is TGCGCCAGCAGCAGTTCCGGGGGAAACACCATATATTTT.

The J gene is TRBJ1-4, the V gene TRBV14, with TRBD1 matching over 7 bases. The CDR3 extends over 16 amino acids. V gave up 4 bases and J gave up 5 bases; unmatched junction bases: 10. Germline assignment: CDR1 SGHDN and CDR2 FVKESK. The CDR3 spells CASSRQGEGLNEKLFF. DNA of the CDR3: TGTGCCAGCAGCCGACAGGGAGAGGGGTTAAATGAAAAACTGTTTTTT.

CDR3 DNA sequence: TGTGCCAGCAGTCCATCGCCCCGCAGGGCCAGACAGACCCCTGGGGAGCAGTACTTC. This gives the protein CASSPSPRRARQTPGEQYF. The chain recombines TRBV27 with TRBJ2-7, with a possible D match to TRBD1 (5 bases). Germline V gene lookup returns CDR1 MNHEY and CDR2 SMNVEV (reference sequence). The CDR3 totals 19 residues. V was clipped by 5 bases and J by 7 bases, with 33 bases between them.

The rearrangement uses TRBV12-3 or TRBV12-4 and TRBJ1-1; D ambiguous. The germline V and J ends were trimmed by 4 bases and 4 bases, with 10 bases remaining between them. The CDR3 runs to 13 residues. CDR3 residues: CASSSRGLTEAFF. In DNA, the CDR3 is TGTGCCAGCAGTTCCCGAGGGCTCACTGAAGCTTTCTTT.